Below, 11 T cell receptor beta chains from the same sample are listed, as sequenced in a study of identical twins. TCRdb called the 5' RACE reads again in MiXCR, with one record for every CDR3 protein. The table has about 660,000 distinct CDR3 sequences, approximately 9% seen once; the top ten hold 0.8% to 1%. The sample was also linked to a second study, of yellow fever vaccine responses in identical twins.

Sequencing was done on a sample of PBMCs. The receptors were sampled from a woman aged 18-35 years in good health.

This clonotype has a count of ten or more. The gene calls are TRBV12-3 or TRBV12-4 and TRBJ2-2; D gene unclear. The CDR3 runs to 14 residues. V was shortened by 2 bases and J by 4 bases, with 8 bases between the two germline ends. The CDR3 loop is CASSLLWLTGELFF. The CDR3 coding sequence is TGTGCCAGCAGTTTATTATGGCTCACCGGGGAGCTGTTTTTT.

This clonotype turned up a few times. V is TRBV27 and J is TRBJ2-7; D is ambiguous. The ends were cut back, 8 bases at V and 6 bases at J, with 23 bases in the middle. This CDR3 is built from 15 residues. Germline V gene lookup returns CDR1 MNHEY and CDR2 SMNVEV (reference sequence). CDR3 nucleotides: TGTGCCAGCGCGGTCCTAGTCCATCTGCCGGCCGAGCAGTACTTC. Its translation is CASAVLVHLPAEQYF.

This clonotype was counted a few times. The J gene is TRBJ2-7, the V gene TRBV28; the match to TRBD1 covers 9 bases. Germline-derived CDR1 and CDR2 are MDHEN and SYDVKM. The V and J ends lost 3 bases and 7 bases, in that order; junction bases with no gene match: 7. This CDR3 is built from 14 residues. The CDR3 region has the DNA TGTGCCAGCAGTTTCCCGGGACAGGGAAGGGAGCAGTACTTC. Protein: CASSFPGQGREQYF.

The sample holds a few counts of this clonotype. The chain is built from TRBV5-1 and TRBJ2-7; 9 bases match TRBD2. This CDR3 has 14 residues. Losses at the gene ends were 0 bases for V and 6 bases for J; bases not matched to a gene: 4. From germline, CDR1 is SGHRS and CDR2 YFSETQ. In nucleotides, the CDR3 is TGCGCCAGCAGCTTGGGTGGTAGCGGGAGCGAGCAGTACTTC. Translation: CASSLGGSGSEQYF. Full variable domain (remainder filled in from reference TRBV5-1 and TRBJ2-7): KAGVTQTPRYLIKTRGQQVTLSCSPISGHRSVSWYQQTPGQGLQFLFEYFSETQRNKGNFPGRFSGRQFSNSRSEMNVSTLELGDSALYLCASSLGGSGSEQYFGPGTRLTVT.

There are a few counts of this clonotype. The chain links TRBV6-1 to TRBJ2-3; D is uncertain. The length of the CDR3 is 14 residues. The germline V and J ends were trimmed by 9 bases and 0 bases, with 13 bases remaining between them. The germline V gene has CDR1 MNHNS and CDR2 SASEGT. CDR3 sequence (DNA): TGTGCCAGTGCGACCAGCACTAGCACAGATACGCAGTATTTT. This sequence encodes CASATSTSTDTQYF.

CDR3 protein: CAWTPGQGPEYF. Here the CDR3 DNA reads TGTGCCTGGACTCCAGGACAGGGGCCGGAGTACTTC. The chain couples TRBV30 to TRBJ2-7, with 9 bases identical to TRBD1. The CDR3 is 12 amino acids. Germline V lookup: CDR1 GTSNPN, CDR2 SVGIG (reference sequence). V trimming: 4 bases; J trimming: 11 bases; junction bases outside the gene matches: 9.

This clonotype appeared a few times. The gene calls are TRBV14 and TRBJ2-5; 7 nucleotides line up with TRBD2. The CDR3 totals 15 residues. V lost 0 bases, J lost 5 bases, and 6 bases stayed unmatched. CDR1 and CDR2 (germline): SGHDN, FVKESK. CDR3: CASSQDRGLRETQYF. The DNA of the CDR3 is TGTGCCAGCAGCCAAGATAGGGGACTAAGGGAGACCCAGTACTTC.

The chain uses TRBV18 and TRBJ2-6; 7 bases are shared with TRBD1. CDR3 size: 14 residues. Per germline, CDR1 KGHSH and CDR2 LQKENI. CDR3 sequence reads: CAGQMSSGANVLTF. CDR3 bases: TGTGCGGGACAGATGAGCTCTGGGGCCAACGTCCTGACTTTC.

The chain recombines TRBV9 with TRBJ1-2; D is unresolved. The V and J ends lost 3 bases and 4 bases respectively, with 10 bases between them. CDR1 is SGDLS, CDR2 YYNGEE, per germline. This CDR3 is 13 amino acids long. The CDR3 region has the DNA TGTGCCAGCAGCGCCACAGCTTTCTATGGCTACACCTTC. Residues: CASSATAFYGYTF. Combining the CDR3 with reference TRBV9 and TRBJ1-2 gives the whole variable domain DSGVTQTPKHLITATGQRVTLRCSPRSGDLSVYWYQQSLDQGLQFLIQYYNGEERAKGNILERFSAQQFPDLHSELNLSSLELGDSALYFCASSATAFYGYTFGSGTRLTVV.

This clonotype was seen a handful of times. V gene TRBV29-1 combines with J gene TRBJ2-2, with a weak D call TRBD1 (6 bases). This CDR3 is 14 amino acids long. Trimming removed 4 bases at V and 0 bases at J, with 9 bases between. CDR1 is SQVTM and CDR2 is ANQGSEA in the germline V gene. CDR3 loop: CSVAGASNTGELFF. The CDR3 DNA follows: TGCAGCGTTGCAGGGGCTTCGAACACCGGGGAGCTGTTTTTT.

The chain has TRBV29-1 and TRBJ2-1, with 8 bases fitting TRBD2. CDR3 length equals 13 residues. The germline gives CDR1 SQVTM, CDR2 ANQGSEA. V shed 6 bases and J 7 bases; nucleotides not matched to a gene: 8. The CDR3 reads CSVLAGSKNEQFF. CDR3 nucleotide sequence: TGCAGCGTCTTAGCGGGGTCGAAAAATGAGCAGTTCTTC.